This T cell receptor beta chain is from a study of blood T cell repertoires in COVID-19. The length of the CDR3 is 13 residues. With V trimmed by 7 bases and J by 7 bases, 9 bases remained unmatched. Germline V gene data show CDR1 as MDHEN and CDR2 as SYDVKM. Clones were sequenced by immunoSEQ multiplex PCR, and TCRdb holds only the in-frame ones, with some missing. The sample lists 200,000 to 250,000 clones; about 84% were seen once. The rearrangement joins TRBV28 to TRBJ1-2; 7 positions agree with TRBD1. Sequencing was carried out using PBMCs or T cells enriched from blood (not recorded which). This sequence was found in a woman in her forties or fifties who had recovered from COVID-19. The CDR3 DNA reads as TGTGCCAGCACACCCGGGACAGTACCTGGCTACACCTTC. This sequence encodes CASTPGTVPGYTF.